Shown below are 18 T cell receptor beta chains from a single sample sequenced in a study of vaccination and CD4 T cells after COVID-19 (dated by TCRdb to between 2021 and 2024). What this sample's treatment or condition label stands for: approximately 9-day PBMC culture with coronavirus spike peptide pools or control peptides (ViraFEST assay). To prepare the library, PCR was applied. Instrument used: Illumina iSeq 100. At the Johns Hopkins FTIC core, DNA from the cultured CD4+ T cells underwent TCR sequencing with the Oncomine TCR Beta short-read assay. Using fastp at Q25 and MiXCR, TCRdb reprocessed the public reads and kept productive beta chains. For every CDR3 protein sequence, its rows merge into one entry that carries the most common genes and DNA. The sample includes roughly 12,000 distinct CDR3 sequences, with roughly 80% observed a single time. The ten biggest clones cover roughly a tenth of the sample.

Antigen specificity for these receptors is unknown. The sample taken for sequencing was CD4+ T cells from blood, cultured in vitro. These receptors were obtained from a human donor who had recovered from COVID-19.

The V call is TRBV6-5, the J call TRBJ1-6; 7 positions match TRBD1. The CDR3 is 16 amino acids. In germline, CDR1 is MNHEY, CDR2 SVGAGI. With 2 bases clipped from V and 7 bases from J, the junction kept 8 bases outside the gene matches. CDR3 loop: CASSYGDQGVNSPLHF. DNA for the CDR3: TGTGCCAGCAGTTACGGGGACCAGGGGGTGAATTCACCCCTCCACTTT.

The chain combines TRBV2 with TRBJ1-6; possible D gene TRBD1, 6 bases. Trimming took off 4 bases at V and 7 bases at J, with 11 bases between the two ends. The CDR3 consists of 14 residues. From germline, CDR1 is SNHLY and CDR2 FYNNEI. This chain's CDR3 is CASSVEGVNSPLHF. DNA for the CDR3: TGTGCCAGCAGTGTGGAGGGGGTGAATTCACCCCTCCACTTT.

The V call is TRBV12-3 or TRBV12-4, the J call TRBJ1-4, with unresolved D. The CDR3 runs 14 residues. Trimming left V 3 bases short and J 4 bases short, with 9 bases between. CDR3 in DNA: TGTGCCAGCAGTTTGGGGAGACTTAATGAAAAACTGTTTTTT. It codes for CASSLGRLNEKLFF.

The rearrangement links TRBV6-1 to TRBJ1-6; TRBD1 aligns across 11 bases. The CDR3 sequence is 15 residues long. The V segment lost 10 bases and the J segment 4 bases; nucleotides outside the gene matches: 6. Germline CDR1 and CDR2: MNHNS and SASEGT. The CDR3 nucleotides read TGTGCCACCCAGGGGACAGGGGGGTATAATTCACCCCTCCACTTT. Translated, it gives CATQGTGGYNSPLHF.

This chain joins TRBV2 and TRBJ1-2; no clear D gene. The CDR3 spans 15 residues. V shed 4 bases and J shed 4 bases, with 16 bases lying between them. In germline, CDR1 is SNHLY, CDR2 FYNNEI. The CDR3, as DNA: TGTGCCAGCAGTGCCCGAGGATTTTCTAGCTATGGCTACACCTTC. Translated, it gives CASSARGFSSYGYTF.

This chain uses TRBV12-3 or TRBV12-4 with TRBJ2-3, with D tentatively TRBD2 (6 bases). V was shortened by 6 bases and J by 10 bases, with 11 bases between the two germline ends. The CDR3 loop spans 11 amino acids. CDR3 sequence (DNA): TGTGCCAGCAGCCTTCGGGACTCGCAGTATTTT. Its protein is CASSLRDSQYF.

The chain joins TRBV5-8 to TRBJ2-5; 8 bases agree with TRBD1. Germline-derived CDR1 and CDR2 are SGHTS and YDEGEE. This CDR3 is 14 amino acids long. The V and J ends lost 0 bases and 5 bases, in that order; junction bases with no gene match: 3. The CDR3 reads CASSLGQGRETQYF. The CDR3 DNA reads as TGTGCCAGCAGCTTGGGACAGGGGAGGGAGACCCAGTACTTC.

The rearrangement links TRBV28 to TRBJ1-2, with D hard to call. This CDR3 contains 13 residues. V was trimmed by 2 bases and J by 4 bases, leaving 8 bases between them. CDR1 MDHEN and CDR2 SYDVKM come from the germline V gene. CDR3 DNA: TGTGCCAGCAGTTTAGAACGGTCCTATGGCTACACCTTC. The encoded protein is CASSLERSYGYTF.

The rearrangement uses TRBV28 and TRBJ2-3, with D possibly being TRBD1 or TRBD2 (6 bases each). The ends were cut back, 7 bases at V and 5 bases at J, with 10 bases in the middle. Germline loops: CDR1 MDHEN, CDR2 SYDVKM. The CDR3 contains 12 residues. Written as DNA, the CDR3 is TGTGCCAGCACCGGAGGGGGAGATACGCAGTATTTT. It is translated as CASTGGGDTQYF.

The chain has TRBV7-2 and TRBJ1-5; 7 bases match TRBD1. The CDR3 sequence is 14 residues long. CDR1 and CDR2 from the germline V gene are SGHTA and FQGNSA. Trimming at V came to 6 bases and at J to 0 bases, leaving 2 bases not matched to a gene. This CDR3 reads CASSDRASNQPQHF. Written as DNA, the CDR3 is TGTGCCAGCAGTGACAGGGCTAGCAATCAGCCCCAGCATTTT.

The chain employs TRBV21-1 and TRBJ1-1. TRBV21-1 counts as a pseudogene. The CDR3 is 14 residues long. The CDR3 protein is CASTPKEENTEAFF. In DNA, the CDR3 is TGTGCCAGCACTCCAAAGGAAGAGAACACTGAAGCTTTCTTT.

This sequence joins TRBV20-1 and TRBJ1-2; 7 nucleotides line up with TRBD1. Germline V gene data show CDR1 as DFQATT and CDR2 as SNEGSKA (reference sequence). The CDR3 spans 16 residues. V shed 3 bases and J 0 bases; nucleotides not matched to a gene: 10. CDR3 amino acids: CSARQGGAVANYGYTF. The CDR3 coding sequence is TGCAGTGCTAGGCAAGGGGGCGCGGTTGCTAACTATGGCTACACCTTC.

V gene TRBV20-1 combines with J gene TRBJ1-2; D remains unclear. The CDR3 runs to 13 residues. Germline CDR1 reads DFQATT; CDR2 reads SNEGSKA (reference sequence). Trimming stripped 2 bases from V and 4 bases from J, with 11 bases between. The CDR3 is CSARPGEGYGYTF. CDR3 DNA sequence: TGCAGTGCTAGACCCGGAGAGGGCTATGGCTACACCTTC.

The CDR3, as DNA: TGTGCCAGCAGTTTTCGCTACCAGACAGGGTCAGTCTACGAGCAGTACTTC. Protein: CASSFRYQTGSVYEQYF. The V call is TRBV27, the J call TRBJ2-7; 7 bases are shared with TRBD1. In germline, CDR1 is MNHEY, CDR2 SMNVEV (reference sequence). The V and J ends lost 3 bases and 3 bases, in that order; junction bases with no gene match: 14. The CDR3 length is 17 residues.

This chain uses TRBV29-1 with TRBJ1-5, with D possibly TRBD1 on 5 matching bases. Between the trimmed V and J ends, which lost 4 bases and 4 bases, there was a span of 8 bases. This CDR3 has 12 residues. Per germline, CDR1 SQVTM and CDR2 ANQGSEA. In DNA form, the CDR3 reads TGCAGCGTTGGACAGTCGAATCAGCCCCAGCATTTT. Protein: CSVGQSNQPQHF. The full variable domain, with the rest looked up from reference TRBV29-1 and TRBJ1-5, is SAVISQKPSRDICQRGTSLTIQCQVDSQVTMMFWYRQQPGQSLTLIATANQGSEATYESGFVIDKFPISRPNLTFSTLTVSNMSPEDSSIYLCSVGQSNQPQHFGDGTRLSIL.

V gene TRBV25-1 combines with J gene TRBJ2-7, with D uncertain. The V gene's germline CDR1 is MGHDK and CDR2 SYGVNS. The CDR3 runs to 12 residues. With 7 bases removed from V and 7 bases from J, the gap between germline ends came to 14 bases. This CDR3 is CASNNGYGEQYF. In nucleotides, the CDR3 is TGTGCCAGCAACAACGGCTACGGGGAGCAGTACTTC.

The gene calls are TRBV20-1 and TRBJ1-6; D remains ambiguous. The V end lost 3 bases, the J end lost 0 bases, and 12 bases lay between the germline ends. The V gene's germline CDR1 is DFQATT and CDR2 SNEGSKA (reference sequence). The CDR3 covers 16 residues. In DNA form, the CDR3 reads TGCAGTGCTAGTCCCGGCCGAGGCTCCTATAATTCACCCCTCCACTTT. Its protein is CSASPGRGSYNSPLHF.

The V call is TRBV20-1, the J call TRBJ1-1; D might be TRBD1 (5 bases). This CDR3 has 13 amino acids. Germline V gives CDR1 DFQATT, CDR2 SNEGSKA (reference sequence). V shed 4 bases and J shed 6 bases, with 15 bases lying between them. The CDR3 nucleotides read TGCAGTGCTACGGGGTGGGACGCCGCTGAAGCTTTCTTT. Its translation: CSATGWDAAEAFF.